One sample yielded the 24 T cell receptor beta chains listed below, sequenced in a study of blood T cell repertoires in COVID-19. Measured with immunoSEQ multiplex PCR; TCRdb has only the in-frame clones, and not every one. The table includes about 180,000 clones, about 86% detected once. Material for sequencing was peripheral blood. The receptors were sampled from a man between 65 and 79 years old with active or convalescent COVID-19.

The chain carries TRBV19 and TRBJ1-4; unclear D gene. The CDR3 extends over 15 amino acids. Germline V lookup: CDR1 LNHDA, CDR2 SQIVND (reference sequence). V shed 7 bases and J shed 6 bases, with 18 bases lying between them. The DNA for the CDR3 is TGTGCCAGTACACCTCCGATGGGCCGTTATGAAAAACTGTTTTTT. Translation: CASTPPMGRYEKLFF.

The V call is TRBV29-1, the J call TRBJ2-4; 9 bases are a match to TRBD1. This CDR3 is 14 amino acids long. Germline V CDR1 and CDR2: SQVTM, ANQGSEA. J gave up 6 bases and V 4 bases, and 7 bases lay outside the gene matches. CDR3 loop: CSVGGTGLGNIQYF. CDR3 bases: TGCAGCGTTGGAGGGACAGGGTTGGGAAACATTCAGTACTTC.

This chain links TRBV7-2 with TRBJ1-3; the match to TRBD1 covers 7 bases. Trimming cost V 1 base and J 3 bases; bases outside gene matches: 6. There are 16 residues in the CDR3. CDR1 and CDR2 (germline): SGHTA, FQGNSA. The CDR3 coding sequence is TGTGCCAGCAGCTTAGGACAGGGTATGGGTGGAAACACCATATATTTT. Translating gives CASSLGQGMGGNTIYF.

J is TRBJ1-5 and V is TRBV7-2, with a possible D match to TRBD1 (6 bases). CDR3 length: 15 amino acids. V lost 1 base and J lost 3, with 10 bases in between. In germline, CDR1 is SGHTA, CDR2 FQGNSA. CDR3 in DNA: TGTGCCAGCAGCTTAGGGACAGCTTTCAATCAGCCCCAGCATTTT. It codes for CASSLGTAFNQPQHF.

The rearrangement joins TRBV2 to TRBJ1-6; 7 bases line up with TRBD1. With V trimmed by 5 bases and J by 5 bases, 9 bases remained unmatched. The CDR3 consists of 16 residues. Per germline, CDR1 SNHLY and CDR2 FYNNEI. The CDR3 loop reads CASSRRQGPNNSPLHF. As DNA, the CDR3 is TGTGCCAGCAGTCGGCGACAGGGTCCAAATAATTCACCCCTCCACTTT.

The J gene is TRBJ2-2, the V gene TRBV25-1; D not certain. Trimming cost V 2 bases and J 5 bases, with 12 bases left between them. Germline V gene sequence: CDR1 MGHDK, CDR2 SYGVNS. This CDR3 is built from 15 residues. As DNA, the CDR3 is TGTGCCAGCAGTGAAGCCGGGTTGGTAACCGGGGAGCTGTTTTTT. This translates into CASSEAGLVTGELFF.

This chain uses TRBV6-5 with TRBJ2-5; D is perhaps TRBD2 (6 bases). The V end lost 3 bases, the J end lost 3 bases, and 11 bases lay between the germline ends. Germline CDR1 is MNHEY and CDR2 is SVGAGI. CDR3 size: 14 residues. CDR3 protein: CASSYFSGEETQYF. The DNA of the CDR3 is TGTGCCAGCAGTTATTTCTCGGGGGAAGAGACCCAGTACTTC.

This clone is a singleton in its sample. The chain joins TRBV19 to TRBJ2-1; the D gene is possibly TRBD2 (5 bases). The CDR3 contains 15 residues. Germline V gene lookup returns CDR1 LNHDA and CDR2 SQIVND (reference sequence). V was pared by 1 base and J by 5 bases, with 12 bases between. CDR3 bases: TGTGCCAGTAGTATAGCGAGAGGGCTTCACAATGAGCAGTTCTTC. It yields the protein CASSIARGLHNEQFF.

The chain combines TRBV4-1 with TRBJ2-7; 9 bases match TRBD1. Trimming removed 1 base from V and 5 bases from J; junction bases left unmatched: 6. Germline V lookup: CDR1 MGHRA, CDR2 YSYEKL. The length of the CDR3 is 15 residues. CDR3 coding DNA: TGCGCCAGCAGCCAAGGTAGGGACAGGGAGAACGAGCAGTACTTC. Protein sequence: CASSQGRDRENEQYF.

There are a few counts of this clone. J is TRBJ1-2 and V is TRBV10-3; D ambiguous. The CDR3 extends over 15 amino acids. CDR1 is ENHRY, CDR2 SYGVKD, per germline. V lost 3 bases and J lost 6, with 17 bases in between. The CDR3 reads CAISDVDLRRDGYTF. The CDR3 DNA reads as TGTGCCATCAGTGATGTGGACTTACGCCGGGATGGCTACACCTTC.

For the CDR3, the DNA is TGTGCCAGCAGCTTGGGGCAAGGTCAGGGCAATGAGCAGTTCTTC. Translation gives CASSLGQGQGNEQFF. This chain connects TRBV11-2 to TRBJ2-1, with TRBD1 as a possible D gene (5 bases). Trimming pared 3 bases from V and 6 bases from J, leaving 15 bases between. The length of the CDR3 is 15 residues. Germline V CDR1 and CDR2: SGHAT, FQNNGV.

The chain is built from TRBV5-5 and TRBJ2-1; 7 bases map to TRBD2. Germline CDR1 SGHKS, CDR2 YYEKEE (reference sequence). The CDR3 covers 15 residues. The V gene end was trimmed by 3 bases and the J gene end by 1 base; junction bases not matched to a gene: 4. The CDR3 DNA reads TGTGCCAGCAGCTCTCTAGCGGAGTCCTACAATGAGCAGTTCTTC. As protein: CASSSLAESYNEQFF.

Only one count was recorded for this clone. This rearrangement joins TRBV3-1 (or the pseudogene TRBV3-2) to TRBJ1-4; tentatively, D is TRBD1 (6 bases). V was clipped by 3 bases and J by 8 bases, with 16 bases between them. The V gene's germline CDR1 is LGHDT and CDR2 YNNKEL (reference sequence). This CDR3 comprises 15 residues. The CDR3 DNA sequence: TGTGCCAGCAGCCAGGCCCTGGGAGGGGGAGAAAAACTGTTTTTT. Amino acids: CASSQALGGGEKLFF.

This chain joins TRBV30 and TRBJ2-7, with D possibly TRBD1 on 5 matching bases. The CDR3 totals 11 residues. Trimming shortened V by 8 bases and J by 2 bases, and 10 bases separated the two germline ends. CDR1 and CDR2 from the germline V gene are GTSNPN and SVGIG (reference sequence). This chain's CDR3 is CAHGHTYEQYF. As DNA, the CDR3 is TGTGCCCACGGACACACCTACGAGCAGTACTTC. The complete variable domain, with remaining parts taken from reference TRBV30 and TRBJ2-7, reads SQTIHQWPATLVQPVGSPLSLECTVEGTSNPNLYWYRQAAGRGLQLLFYSVGIGQISSEVPQNLSASRPQDRQFILSSKKLLLSDSGFYLCAHGHTYEQYFGPGTRLTVT.

This rearrangement joins TRBV19 to TRBJ2-7, with 10 bases lining up with TRBD2. The CDR3 sequence is 17 residues long. The J segment lost 4 bases and the V segment lost 4 bases, leaving 13 bases of the junction unmatched. CDR1 LNHDA and CDR2 SQIVND come from the germline V gene (reference sequence). CDR3 nucleotides: TGTGCCAGTAGTAAGGGTGAGACTAGCGGGCTACATTACGAGCAGTACTTC. This encodes CASSKGETSGLHYEQYF.

The V gene is TRBV6-1, the J gene TRBJ1-5; no reliable D call. CDR3 length: 15 amino acids. Germline assignment: CDR1 MNHNS and CDR2 SASEGT. The V gene lost 2 bases and the J gene lost 3 bases, with 11 bases spanning the gap. CDR3 DNA sequence: TGTGCCAGCAGTGAAAAGGCGGCCCCCAATCAGCCCCAGCATTTT. It translates to CASSEKAAPNQPQHF.

The chain has TRBV4-3 and TRBJ1-2; TRBD1 might be the D (5 bases). The CDR3 spans 14 residues. Between the trimmed V and J ends, which lost 0 bases and 8 bases, there was a span of 13 bases. Germline V CDR1 and CDR2: LGHNA, YSLEER. CDR3 in amino acids: CASSQEGGTQGYTF. The CDR3 nucleotides are TGCGCCAGCAGCCAAGAGGGAGGGACTCAAGGCTACACCTTC.

The V and J genes are TRBV15 and TRBJ2-5; 12 bases map to TRBD1. Unmatched junction bases numbered 8, after V lost 10 bases and J lost 5 bases. This CDR3 has 14 residues. Germline V gives CDR1 LNHNV, CDR2 YYDKDF (reference sequence). CDR3 coding DNA: TGTGCCATAGGGACAGGGGGCGTCCGGGAGACCCAGTACTTC. This codes for CAIGTGGVRETQYF.

The chain recombines TRBV28 with TRBJ2-7, with D tentatively TRBD2 (6 bases). V shed 3 bases and J shed 1 base, with 13 bases lying between them. Germline CDR1 is MDHEN and CDR2 is SYDVKM. This CDR3 region has 15 residues. CDR3 coding DNA: TGTGCCAGCAGTTTGTCCAGCGGGCGGTCCTACGAGCAGTACTTC. Protein: CASSLSSGRSYEQYF. Full variable domain (missing parts from reference TRBV28 and TRBJ2-7): DVKVTQSSRYLVKRTGEKVFLECVQDMDHENMFWYRQDPGLGLRLIYFSYDVKMKEKGDIPEGYSVSREKKERFSLILESASTNQTSMYLCASSLSSGRSYEQYFGPGTRLTVT.

The rearrangement links TRBV27 to TRBJ2-7; possible D gene TRBD1, 6 bases. Trimming removed 4 bases at V and 0 bases at J, with 13 bases between. This CDR3 has 15 residues. In germline, CDR1 is MNHEY, CDR2 SMNVEV (reference sequence). As DNA, the CDR3 is TGTGCCAGCAGTTCGCAGGGGAAGGGCTCCTACGAGCAGTACTTC. This translates into CASSSQGKGSYEQYF.

The chain has TRBV19 and TRBJ1-2; D remains ambiguous. CDR3 length equals 20 residues. The V and J ends lost 0 bases and 0 bases respectively, with 23 bases between them. Germline V gene lookup returns CDR1 LNHDA and CDR2 SQIVND (reference sequence). The DNA of the CDR3 is TGTGCCAGTAGTATAGATTTGCCGCAGCGAGTCGGAGCCTCTAACTATGGCTACACCTTC. Translating gives CASSIDLPQRVGASNYGYTF.

This sequence joins TRBV5-1 and TRBJ2-1; TRBD2 agrees at 7 bases. The germline CDR1 and CDR2 sequences are SGHRS and YFSETQ. This CDR3 has 15 amino acids. V shed 4 bases and J 3 bases; nucleotides not matched to a gene: 7. The CDR3: CASSVGGRGYNEQFF. CDR3 nucleotides: TGCGCCAGCAGCGTGGGCGGGAGAGGCTACAATGAGCAGTTCTTC.

The gene calls are TRBV19 and TRBJ1-2; D might be TRBD1 (6 bases). In germline, CDR1 is LNHDA, CDR2 SQIVND (reference sequence). Trimming removed 4 bases at V and 5 bases at J, with 20 bases between. The length of the CDR3 is 16 residues. CDR3 sequence (DNA): TGTGCCAGTAGTAACCCCTCCAGGGGCCCTACGTATGGCTACACCTTC. It yields the protein CASSNPSRGPTYGYTF.

The chain combines TRBV27 with TRBJ2-7, with D perhaps TRBD2 (6 bases). The CDR3 extends over 15 amino acids. Germline V gene lookup returns CDR1 MNHEY and CDR2 SMNVEV (reference sequence). The V end lost 6 bases, the J end lost 0 bases, and 15 bases lay between the germline ends. For the CDR3, the DNA is TGTGCCAGCAGAGAGGAGGGGTTCTCCTCCTACGAGCAGTACTTC. It translates to CASREEGFSSYEQYF.